The 28 T cell receptor beta chains given below trace back to one sample, sequenced in a study of control samples from healthy donors and cancer patients. Clones were sequenced by immunoSEQ multiplex PCR, and TCRdb holds only the in-frame ones, with some missing. Of over 20,000 clones listed, about 81% are singletons. Sequencing was done on a sample of PBMCs. The source is a man between 60 and 70 years old with colorectal cancer.

The J gene is TRBJ1-5, the V gene TRBV30; D unresolved. The CDR3 totals 13 residues. Germline V gives CDR1 GTSNPN, CDR2 SVGIG (reference sequence). The germline V and J ends were trimmed by 1 base and 4 bases, with 8 bases remaining between them. The CDR3 region has the DNA TGTGCCTGGAGTGCCTTGGGAAATCAGCCCCAGCATTTT. Translating gives CAWSALGNQPQHF.

V usage is TRBV28 and J usage is TRBJ1-6; D not resolved. The germline gives CDR1 MDHEN, CDR2 SYDVKM. This CDR3 comprises 14 residues. V dropped 10 bases and J dropped 6 bases, with 16 bases sitting between them. DNA for the CDR3: TGTGCCACCCTCCGTGGGATTCGTAATTCACCCCTCCACTTT. Translating it yields CATLRGIRNSPLHF.

Remarks on this clone: Other DNA sequences within the sample encode an identical CDR3. The chain has TRBV27 and TRBJ1-1, with a tentative D call TRBD1 (5 bases). The germline CDR1 and CDR2 sequences are MNHEY and SMNVEV (reference sequence). The CDR3 runs 14 residues. The V end was cut by 4 bases, the J end by 4 bases, with 13 bases between. The CDR3 coding sequence is TGTGCCAGCAGTTCTCGGGGGGACGGCACTGAAGCTTTCTTT. Translating gives CASSSRGDGTEAFF.

V usage is TRBV5-1 and J usage is TRBJ1-2, with D unresolved. The germline V gene encodes CDR1 SGHRS and CDR2 YFSETQ. The ends were cut back, 4 bases at V and 4 bases at J, with 11 bases in the middle. The CDR3 contains 13 residues. The CDR3 protein is CASSLPGSYGYTF. The CDR3 nucleotides read TGCGCCAGCAGCCTGCCGGGTTCCTATGGCTACACCTTC.

CDR3 nucleotides: TGCGCCAGCAGCTTAAGGGGAGGAACGGGAGGCTACACCTTC. It is translated as CASSLRGGTGGYTF. This sequence joins TRBV5-1 and TRBJ1-2; a possible D gene is TRBD1 (5 bases). The CDR3 has 14 residues. Germline CDR1 reads SGHRS; CDR2 reads YFSETQ. Between the trimmed V and J ends, which lost 2 bases and 8 bases, there was a span of 16 bases.

This chain joins TRBV9 and TRBJ1-3, with D unresolved. Trimming removed 4 bases from V and 0 bases from J, with 17 bases in between. Germline V CDR1 and CDR2: SGDLS, YYNGEE. The CDR3 loop spans 17 amino acids. CDR3 in amino acids: CASSSSPGANSGNTIYF. As DNA, the CDR3 is TGTGCCAGCAGCAGTAGCCCCGGAGCCAACTCTGGAAACACCATATATTTT.

V and J are TRBV5-1 and TRBJ2-3; 12 positions match TRBD2. This CDR3 comprises 16 residues. Trimming took 1 base from V and 4 from J; bases not matched to a gene: 4. Germline loops: CDR1 SGHRS, CDR2 YFSETQ. The CDR3 DNA reads as TGCGCCAGCAGCTTGCCTAGCGGGGGGGCTTCAGATACGCAGTATTTT. Its protein product is CASSLPSGGASDTQYF.

Comment on this clone: The junction departs from the called germline gene at one end, perhaps through a read error. The V and J genes are TRBV19 and TRBJ1-3; no definite D call. Per the germline V gene, CDR1 is LNHDA and CDR2 is SQIVND (reference sequence). CDR3 length: 16 amino acids. CDR3 residues: CASNIGRTEMGNTIYF. The CDR3 coding sequence is TGTGCCAGTAATATAGGGAGAACCGAAATGGGAAACACCATATATTTT.

The V call is TRBV30, the J call TRBJ2-3; tentatively, D is TRBD1 (5 bases). CDR1 is GTSNPN and CDR2 is SVGIG in the germline V gene (reference sequence). This CDR3 is 15 amino acids long. The V and J ends lost 4 bases and 2 bases respectively, with 16 bases between them. The CDR3 bases are TGTGCCTGGACCAAAGGGGCAGGATCCACAGATACGCAGTATTTT. Its translation: CAWTKGAGSTDTQYF.

The chain couples TRBV6-5 to TRBJ1-1; weak D call: TRBD1 (5 bases). V lost 5 bases and J lost 11, with 15 bases in between. This CDR3 is 12 amino acids long. Germline CDR1 MNHEY, CDR2 SVGAGI. The DNA of the CDR3 is TGTGCCAGCAGTCCCGGGGGTGGGGTGGCTTTCTTT. It specifies CASSPGGGVAFF.

The genes are TRBV7-9 and TRBJ2-5, with 11 nucleotides matching TRBD2. With 5 bases clipped from V and 2 bases from J, the junction kept 4 bases outside the gene matches. Germline CDR1 SEHNR, CDR2 FQNEAQ (reference sequence). CDR3 length: 15 amino acids. The CDR3 DNA reads as TGTGCCAGCAGCACTAGCGGGGGCCTGCAAGAGACCCAGTACTTC. Translating it yields CASSTSGGLQETQYF.

J is TRBJ1-5 and V is TRBV10-1, with D possibly being TRBD1 (5 bases). The V end was cut by 2 bases, the J end by 3 bases, with 8 bases between. This CDR3 spans 14 amino acids. Germline V gene sequence: CDR1 WNHNN, CDR2 SYGVQD (reference sequence). CDR3 sequence: CASSEAGTNQPQHF. CDR3 bases: TGCGCCAGCAGTGAGGCAGGGACCAATCAGCCCCAGCATTTT.

DNA of the CDR3: TGTGCCAGCAGTTTAGGAAACACCATATATTTT. Translating it yields CASSLGNTIYF. The rearrangement uses TRBV12-3 or TRBV12-4 and TRBJ1-3; D gene ambiguous. This CDR3 spans 11 amino acids. V lost 1 base and J lost 5, with 0 bases in between.

The rearrangement links TRBV15 to TRBJ2-1; TRBD2 matches 13 bases. With 8 bases clipped from V and 3 bases from J, the junction kept 4 bases outside the gene matches. This CDR3 has 15 residues. The germline V gene has CDR1 LNHNV and CDR2 YYDKDF (reference sequence). The CDR3 here is CATRTSGGLYNEQFF. CDR3 nucleotide sequence: TGTGCCACCCGGACTAGCGGGGGCCTCTACAATGAGCAGTTCTTC. The whole variable domain, remainder taken from reference TRBV15 and TRBJ2-1, is DAMVIQNPRYQVTQFGKPVTLSCSQTLNHNVMYWYQQKSSQAPKLLFHYYDKDFNNEADTPDNFQSRRPNTSFCFLDIRSPGLGDTAMYLCATRTSGGLYNEQFFGPGTRLTVL.

The J gene is TRBJ1-1, the V gene TRBV27; possibly TRBD1 for D (5 bases). V was pared by 1 base and J by 5 bases, with 8 bases between. There are 13 residues in the CDR3. Germline V lookup: CDR1 MNHEY, CDR2 SMNVEV (reference sequence). The CDR3 DNA follows: TGTGCCAGCAGTTTATTCCGGGGGACTGAAGCTTTCTTT. This translates into CASSLFRGTEAFF.

This chain connects TRBV3-1 (or the pseudogene TRBV3-2) to TRBJ2-3; TRBD2 agrees at 7 bases. There are 15 residues in the CDR3. V dropped 1 base and J dropped 6; count of bases not matched to a gene: 7. The germline gives CDR1 LGHDT, CDR2 YNNKEL (reference sequence). CDR3 bases: TGTGCCAGCAGCCAAGGCGGGGCCGGGGGGGATACGCAGTATTTT. It yields the protein CASSQGGAGGDTQYF.

V is TRBV11-2 and J is TRBJ2-1; 10 bases are shared with TRBD1. The germline V gene has CDR1 SGHAT and CDR2 FQNNGV. Trimming took 4 bases from V and 2 from J; bases not matched to a gene: 8. The CDR3 totals 17 residues. CDR3 region: CASSSDTGTGAYNEQFF. CDR3 nucleotides: TGTGCCAGCAGCTCTGATACCGGGACAGGGGCCTACAATGAGCAGTTCTTC.

The gene calls are TRBV6-5 and TRBJ1-4, with D uncertain. The CDR3 sequence is 16 residues long. The germline V gene has CDR1 MNHEY and CDR2 SVGAGI. V was trimmed by 0 bases and J by 3 bases, leaving 11 bases between them. The CDR3 here is CASSYSPAPANEKLFF. CDR3 nucleotide sequence: TGTGCCAGCAGTTACTCTCCCGCGCCGGCTAATGAAAAACTGTTTTTT.

This sequence joins TRBV14 and TRBJ1-1; D is unclear. Germline CDR1 reads SGHDN; CDR2 reads FVKESK. The CDR3 is made up of 13 amino acids. With 0 bases removed from V and 7 bases from J, the gap between germline ends came to 9 bases. The CDR3 is CASSQDYGDEAFF. As DNA, the CDR3 is TGTGCCAGCAGCCAAGATTACGGCGATGAAGCTTTCTTT. The full variable domain, its missing parts supplied by reference TRBV14 and TRBJ1-1, is EAGVTQFPSHSVIEKGQTVTLRCDPISGHDNLYWYRRVMGKEIKFLLHFVKESKQDESGMPNNRFLAERTGGTYSTLKVQPAELEDSGVYFCASSQDYGDEAFFGQGTRLTVV.

The V and J genes are TRBV5-8 and TRBJ2-1; D remains ambiguous. CDR3 size: 13 residues. The V end was cut by 1 base, the J end by 5 bases, with 7 bases between. Germline-derived CDR1 and CDR2 are SGHTS and YDEGEE. The CDR3 sequence: CASSLWADNEQFF. CDR3 sequence (DNA): TGTGCCAGCAGCTTGTGGGCGGACAATGAGCAGTTCTTC.

The V and J genes are TRBV5-6 and TRBJ1-2, with D uncertain. The CDR3 length is 14 residues. CDR1 is SGHDT, CDR2 YYEEEE, per germline. V was pared by 4 bases and J by 1 base, with 11 bases between. The CDR3 loop reads CASSEAAFNYGYTF. CDR3 nucleotides: TGTGCCAGCAGCGAAGCCGCCTTTAACTATGGCTACACCTTC.

V usage is TRBV5-4 and J usage is TRBJ2-2, with 9 bases lining up with TRBD2. CDR1 is SGHNT, CDR2 YYREEE, per germline (reference sequence). This CDR3 contains 16 residues. J was trimmed by 7 bases and V by 0 bases; bases with no gene match: 7. The CDR3 bases are TGTGCCAGCAGCTTGGGCCAGCGGGGGGCAGGCGGGGAGCTGTTTTTT. Translation gives CASSLGQRGAGGELFF.

The chain combines TRBV7-2 with TRBJ2-1, with 9 nucleotides matching TRBD2. The CDR3 totals 16 residues. From germline, CDR1 is SGHTA and CDR2 FQGNSA. Trimming cost V 6 bases and J 0 bases; bases outside gene matches: 6. CDR3 coding DNA: TGTGCCAGCAGTCGTAGCGGGGGCAGCTCCTACAATGAGCAGTTCTTC. It is translated as CASSRSGGSSYNEQFF.

The V and J genes are TRBV10-2 and TRBJ1-2; D is perhaps TRBD1 (5 bases). The CDR3 covers 16 residues. V was shortened by 3 bases and J by 7 bases, with 21 bases between the two germline ends. Germline CDR1 reads WSHSY; CDR2 reads SAAADI. The CDR3 spells CASSDLRDASRSGYTF. The DNA of the CDR3 is TGCGCCAGCAGTGACCTCCGGGACGCCAGCCGGAGTGGCTACACCTTC.

The rearrangement links TRBV18 to TRBJ1-2; tentatively, D is TRBD1 (5 bases). The CDR3 runs 13 residues. The V end lost 3 bases, the J end lost 8 bases, and 13 bases lay between the germline ends. The germline gives CDR1 KGHSH, CDR2 LQKENI. For the CDR3, the DNA is TGTGCCAGCTCACCGGACACCTCTAGGGGCTACACCTTC. It codes for CASSPDTSRGYTF.

This chain joins TRBV20-1 and TRBJ1-1; D may be TRBD1 (5 bases). The V gene's germline CDR1 is DFQATT and CDR2 SNEGSKA (reference sequence). This CDR3 is built from 11 residues. The ends were cut back, 5 bases at V and 5 bases at J, with 9 bases in the middle. CDR3 amino acids: CSADRGTEAFF. CDR3 DNA sequence: TGCAGTGCTGACCGGGGGACTGAAGCTTTCTTT.

Here the CDR3 reads CASSFRTLNSGNTIYF. The CDR3 DNA is TGTGCCAGCAGTTTCCGGACACTAAATTCTGGAAACACCATATATTTT. This sequence joins TRBV7-2 and TRBJ1-3, with a weak D call TRBD1 (5 bases). Germline CDR1 reads SGHTA; CDR2 reads FQGNSA. The V end lost 6 bases, the J end lost 1 base, and 16 bases lay between the germline ends. CDR3 size: 16 residues.

The CDR3 loop reads CASRDHHDEQFF. The CDR3 coding sequence is TGTGCCAGCAGGGACCATCACGATGAGCAGTTCTTC. V usage is TRBV12-3 or TRBV12-4 and J usage is TRBJ2-1; unclear D gene. With 6 bases removed from V and 8 bases from J, the gap between germline ends came to 11 bases. This CDR3 has 12 amino acids.